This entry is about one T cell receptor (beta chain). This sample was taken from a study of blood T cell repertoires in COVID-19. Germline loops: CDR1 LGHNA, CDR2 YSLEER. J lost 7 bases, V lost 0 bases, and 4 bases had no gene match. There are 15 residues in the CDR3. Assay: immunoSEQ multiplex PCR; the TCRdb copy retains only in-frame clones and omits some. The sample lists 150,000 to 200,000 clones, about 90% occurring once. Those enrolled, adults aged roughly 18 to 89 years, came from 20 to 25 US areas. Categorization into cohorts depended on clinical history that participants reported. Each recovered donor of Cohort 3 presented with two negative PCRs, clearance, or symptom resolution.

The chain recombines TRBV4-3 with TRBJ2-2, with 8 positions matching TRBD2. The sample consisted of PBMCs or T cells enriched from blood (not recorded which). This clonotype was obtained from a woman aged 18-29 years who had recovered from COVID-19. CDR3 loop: CASSQDGGEGGELFF. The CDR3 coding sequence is TGCGCCAGCAGCCAAGACGGGGGGGAAGGCGGGGAGCTGTTTTTT.